This T cell receptor (beta chain) is drawn from a study of CD8+ T cells in alopecia areata. On the study more broadly: The tofacitinib course ran for 6 to 18 months and was followed by 6 months off drug.

Concerning this clone: The antigen remains undetermined.

Findings and limits, study-wide: Higher clonality and more expanded CD8+ clones appeared in lesional than normal scalp. While tofacitinib was given, many expanded lesional clones persisted in scalp and blood.

The sample's treatment: oral pan-JAK inhibitor, 5-10 mg twice daily. A FACSAria was used to sort CD4+ and CD8+ T cells. These cells came from PBMCs. Sequencing used cDNA as its template, made by extracting RNA and reverse transcribing it. Sequencing used immunoSEQ multiplex PCR; TCRdb keeps in-frame clones, though not all of them. The sample shows roughly 140,000 clones, around four fifths of them seen only once. Germline V CDR1 and CDR2: LNHNV, YYDKDF (reference sequence). V lost 4 bases to trimming and J lost 0 bases, with 12 bases between them. This CDR3 has 15 residues. The chain couples TRBV15 to TRBJ1-2, with D unresolved. The material was CD8+ T cells sorted from blood, obtained at week 4, from a patient treated with tofacitinib. This clonotype originated in a human donor with alopecia areata. CDR3 region: CATSIGPGANYGYTF. DNA of the CDR3: TGTGCCACCAGCATAGGCCCAGGAGCTAACTATGGCTACACCTTC.